The 8 T cell receptor beta chains below come from one sample, sequenced in a study of cytomegalovirus exposure and HLA in healthy donors. The primer mix had 60 Vbeta and 13 Jbeta primers. This table comes from immunoSEQ multiplex PCR, and its TCRdb copy is limited to in-frame clones, with some not included. The clone table shows 180,000 or so clones, with the ten largest holding 0.7% to 0.8%. Sequenced material: PBMCs. The source is a woman aged 18-29 years in good health and CMV-seropositive.

The rearrangement uses TRBV5-1 and TRBJ2-3; a possible D gene is TRBD1 (6 bases). The CDR3 has 15 residues. Trimming stripped 2 bases from V and 4 bases from J, with 14 bases between. Germline CDR1 is SGHRS and CDR2 is YFSETQ. The CDR3 here is CASSFRQAGADTQYF. CDR3 bases: TGCGCCAGCAGCTTCAGACAGGCTGGGGCAGATACGCAGTATTTT.

This clone is called medium-sized based on its frequency. Different DNA sequences within this sample yield the same CDR3. V is TRBV10-3 and J is TRBJ1-5; 10 nucleotides agree with TRBD1. The CDR3 spans 14 residues. CDR1 and CDR2 from the germline V gene are ENHRY and SYGVKD. With 8 bases clipped from V and 0 bases from J, the junction kept 1 base outside the gene matches. Here the CDR3 DNA reads TGTGCCATCGGGACAGGGGATAGCAATCAGCCCCAGCATTTT. The encoded protein is CAIGTGDSNQPQHF.

The chain carries TRBV5-6 and TRBJ2-5; 12 nucleotides match TRBD2. This CDR3 region has 15 residues. Germline CDR1 and CDR2: SGHDT and YYEEEE. The V gene end was trimmed by 3 bases and the J gene end by 4 bases; junction bases not matched to a gene: 4. In nucleotides, the CDR3 is TGTGCCAGCAGCTCCCCTAGCGGGGGGGTAGAGACCCAGTACTTC. Its translation: CASSSPSGGVETQYF.

This chain links TRBV4-2 with TRBJ1-5; D call uncertain. This CDR3 region has 14 residues. The V gene lost 0 bases and the J gene lost 0 bases, with 3 bases spanning the gap. Germline V gives CDR1 LGHNA, CDR2 YNFKEQ. The CDR3 DNA is TGTGCCAGCAGCCAAGACTATAGCAATCAGCCCCAGCATTTT. Protein sequence: CASSQDYSNQPQHF.

The chain carries TRBV19 and TRBJ1-4; 8 bases are shared with TRBD1. CDR3 size: 13 residues. Looked up from germline, CDR1 is LNHDA and CDR2 is SQIVND (reference sequence). After removal of 8 bases from V and 6 bases from J, the junction contained 5 bases not matched to a gene. CDR3 sequence reads: CASEDRVYEKLFF. The CDR3 DNA sequence: TGTGCCAGTGAGGACAGGGTCTATGAAAAACTGTTTTTT. Looking up the rest from reference TRBV19 and TRBJ1-4 gives the full variable domain: DGGITQSPKYLFRKEGQNVTLSCEQNLNHDAMYWYRQDPGQGLRLIYYSQIVNDFQKGDIAEGYSVSREKKESFPLTVTSAQKNPTAFYLCASEDRVYEKLFFGSGTQLSVL.

The rearrangement uses TRBV6-5 and TRBJ1-2, with 8 bases aligning to TRBD1. CDR1 and CDR2 (germline): MNHEY, SVGAGI. CDR3 length: 15 residues. Trimming cost V 0 bases and J 4 bases; bases outside gene matches: 4. CDR3 region: CASSYSGQELYGYTF. The CDR3 DNA reads as TGTGCCAGCAGTTACTCGGGACAGGAACTCTATGGCTACACCTTC.

V is TRBV7-9 and J is TRBJ2-7; 7 bases agree with TRBD2. Germline lookup yields CDR1 SEHNR and CDR2 FQNEAQ (reference sequence). V was pared by 1 base and J by 3 bases, with 6 bases of the junction left unmatched. CDR3 length: 15 residues. As DNA, the CDR3 is TGTGCCAGCAGCTTAGGGGGAGCGGGACTCTACGAGCAGTACTTC. The encoded protein is CASSLGGAGLYEQYF.

The chain combines TRBV18 with TRBJ2-3; possibly TRBD1 for D (5 bases). With 3 bases removed from V and 5 bases from J, the gap between germline ends came to 9 bases. Germline V lookup: CDR1 KGHSH, CDR2 LQKENI. CDR3 size: 13 residues. The CDR3 sequence is CASSPLQGDTQYF. The DNA for the CDR3 is TGTGCCAGCTCACCCCTCCAGGGAGATACGCAGTATTTT.